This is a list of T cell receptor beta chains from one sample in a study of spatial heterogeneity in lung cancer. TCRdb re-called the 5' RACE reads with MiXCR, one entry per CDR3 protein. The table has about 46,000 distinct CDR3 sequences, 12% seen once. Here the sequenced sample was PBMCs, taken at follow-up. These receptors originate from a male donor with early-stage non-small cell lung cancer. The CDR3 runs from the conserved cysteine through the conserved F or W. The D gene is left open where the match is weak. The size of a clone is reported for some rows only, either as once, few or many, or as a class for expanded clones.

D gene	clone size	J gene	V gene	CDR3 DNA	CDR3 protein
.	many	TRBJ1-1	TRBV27	TGTGCCAGCAAGGACCGTGAAGTCTCTGAAGCTTTCTTT	CASKDREVSEAFF
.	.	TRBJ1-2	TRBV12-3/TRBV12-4	TGTGCCAGCAGCCGCGGGGCAGCTAACTATGGCTACACCTTC	CASSRGAANYGYTF
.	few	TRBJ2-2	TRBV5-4	TGTGCCAGCAGTTCCCCCACCGGGGAGCTGTTTTTT	CASSSPTGELFF
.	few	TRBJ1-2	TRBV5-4	TGTGCCAGCAGCTTGCAGGGTTCCAACTATGGCTACACCTTC	CASSLQGSNYGYTF
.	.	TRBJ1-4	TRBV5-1	TGCGCCAGCAGCGGGCAGGGTAGTTCCAATGAAAAACTGTTTTTT	CASSGQGSSNEKLFF
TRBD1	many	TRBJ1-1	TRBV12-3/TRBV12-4	TGTGCCAGCAGTCCTAACTGGGACAGGGGTTCGGCTTTCTTT	CASSPNWDRGSAFF
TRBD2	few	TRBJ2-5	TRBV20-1	TGCAGTGCGACTAGCGGGGGACAAGAGACCCAGTACTTC	CSATSGGQETQYF
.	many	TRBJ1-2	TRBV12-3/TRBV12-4	TGTGCCAGCAGTTTAGCGTGGGGTAACTATGGCTACACCTTC	CASSLAWGNYGYTF
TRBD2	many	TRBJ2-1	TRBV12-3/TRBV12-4	TGTGCCAGCAGTTTAGAAGCGGGAGGGCCCAATGAGCAGTTCTTC	CASSLEAGGPNEQFF
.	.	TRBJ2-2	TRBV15	TGTACCACCAGCCTCAAGTTAGCAGCGAACACCGGGGAGCTGTTTTTT	CTTSLKLAANTGELFF
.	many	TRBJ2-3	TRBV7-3	TGTGCCAGCAGCTTTAGCGGTGCTAGCACAGATACGCAGTATTTT	CASSFSGASTDTQYF
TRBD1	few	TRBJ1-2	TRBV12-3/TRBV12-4	TGTGCCAGCAGTAGACAGGGGGCTAACTATGGCTACACCTTC	CASSRQGANYGYTF
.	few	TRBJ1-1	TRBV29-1	TGCAGCGTGACTGACAGACTCAACACTGAAGCTTTCTTT	CSVTDRLNTEAFF
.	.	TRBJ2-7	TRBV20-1	TGCAGTGCTAGTGGGCCAGGTGGGACCTACGAGCAGTACTTC	CSASGPGGTYEQYF
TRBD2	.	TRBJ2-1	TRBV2	TGTGCCAGCAGCCCGCGGGGGGGCCTGGACAATGAGCAGTTCTTC	CASSPRGGLDNEQFF
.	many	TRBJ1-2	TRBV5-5	TGTGCCAGCAGCGAAGACACAAAGGGCTACACCTTC	CASSEDTKGYTF
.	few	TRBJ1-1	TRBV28	TGTGCCAGCACCACCAGTAGGATGGCTTTCTTT	CASTTSRMAFF
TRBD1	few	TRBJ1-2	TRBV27	TGTGCCAGCAGTATGGGCAGGGGGCGGTATGGCTACACCTTC	CASSMGRGRYGYTF
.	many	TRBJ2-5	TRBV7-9	TGTGCCAGCAGAGGATTAGGCTCTGGGATCGGGGGGACCCAGTACTTC	CASRGLGSGIGGTQYF
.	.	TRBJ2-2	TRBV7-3	TGTGCCAGCAGTCGAGAGGGTAGCGGGGAGCTGTTTTTT	CASSREGSGELFF
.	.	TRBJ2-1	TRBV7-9	TGTGCCAGCAGCTCGGGGACGGACAGACCCTACAATGAGCAGTTCTTC	CASSSGTDRPYNEQFF
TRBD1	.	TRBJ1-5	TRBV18	TGTGCCAGCTCCCGGACAGGGGACAATCAGCCCCAGCATTTT	CASSRTGDNQPQHF
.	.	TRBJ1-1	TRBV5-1	TGCGCCAGCAGCTTGCCAGGACAGAACACTGAAGCTTTCTTT	CASSLPGQNTEAFF
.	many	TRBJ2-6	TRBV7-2	TGTGCCAGCAGCCCCCGGCTAGCTGGGGCCAACGTCCTGACTTTC	CASSPRLAGANVLTF
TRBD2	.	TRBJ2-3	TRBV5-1	TGCGCCAGCAGCTCCTGGGCTAGCGGGGGCCCGCCAGATACGCAGTATTTT	CASSSWASGGPPDTQYF
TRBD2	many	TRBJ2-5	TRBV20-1	TGCAGTGCTAGCCCCGCTAGCGGGGCGGAGACCCAGTACTTC	CSASPASGAETQYF
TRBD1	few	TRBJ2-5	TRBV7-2	TGTGCCAGCAGATTTACAGGGGCCCAAGAGACCCAGTACTTC	CASRFTGAQETQYF
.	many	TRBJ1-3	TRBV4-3	TGCGCCAGCAGCCAAGTTGGTACTCTCTCTGGAAACACCATATATTTT	CASSQVGTLSGNTIYF
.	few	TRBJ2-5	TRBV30	TGTGCCTGGACAGGGCAGGGTGAGACCCAGTACTTC	CAWTGQGETQYF
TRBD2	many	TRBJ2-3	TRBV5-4	TGTGCCAGCAGCCTACCCCTAGCGGGGGCCCATACGCAGTATTTT	CASSLPLAGAHTQYF
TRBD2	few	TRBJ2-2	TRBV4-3	TGCGCCAGCAGCTTTAGCGGGACGAACACCGGGGAGCTGTTTTTT	CASSFSGTNTGELFF
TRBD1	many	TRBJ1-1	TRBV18	TGTGCCAGCTCACCGGGACAGATTGTTTTCCCACGCTTT	CASSPGQIVFPRF
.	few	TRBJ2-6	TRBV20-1	TGCGGTGCTACCAGAGACCGCTCTGGGGCCAACGTCCTGACTTTC	CGATRDRSGANVLTF
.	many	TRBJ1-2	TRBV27	TGTGCCAGCAGGACAGACATATCCCTTGGTGGCTACACCTTC	CASRTDISLGGYTF
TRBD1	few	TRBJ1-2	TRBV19	TGTGCCAGTAGTAGGGACAGATACTATGGCTACACCTTC	CASSRDRYYGYTF
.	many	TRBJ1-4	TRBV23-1	TGCGCCAGCAGAACAGGGAGAGGGGAAAAACTGTTTTTT	CASRTGRGEKLFF
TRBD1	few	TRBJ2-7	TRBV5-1	TGCGCCAGCAGCTTTTTCCGGGACAGTGATCCCGAGCAGTACTTC	CASSFFRDSDPEQYF
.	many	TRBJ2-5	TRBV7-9	TGTGCCAGCAGCTTGGAGGCCGTCCAAGAGACCCAGTACTTC	CASSLEAVQETQYF
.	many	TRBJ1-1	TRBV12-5	TGTGCTAGTCCGCCCCAGGGCGGTGAAGCTTTCTTT	CASPPQGGEAFF